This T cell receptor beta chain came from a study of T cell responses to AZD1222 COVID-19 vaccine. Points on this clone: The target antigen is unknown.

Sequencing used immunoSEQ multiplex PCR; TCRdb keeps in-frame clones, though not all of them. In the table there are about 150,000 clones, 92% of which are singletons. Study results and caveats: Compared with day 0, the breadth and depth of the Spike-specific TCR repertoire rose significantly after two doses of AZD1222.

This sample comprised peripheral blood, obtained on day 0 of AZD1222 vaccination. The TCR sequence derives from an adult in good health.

Written as DNA, the CDR3 is TGTGCCAGCAGCTCAACAGGGGGTCCTGGATCACCCCTCCACTTT. This sequence encodes CASSSTGGPGSPLHF. The chain is built from TRBV7-3 and TRBJ1-6; TRBD1 matches at 8 bases. This CDR3 is built from 15 residues. V shed 4 bases and J 10 bases; nucleotides not matched to a gene: 9. The germline gives CDR1 SGHTA, CDR2 FQGTGA.